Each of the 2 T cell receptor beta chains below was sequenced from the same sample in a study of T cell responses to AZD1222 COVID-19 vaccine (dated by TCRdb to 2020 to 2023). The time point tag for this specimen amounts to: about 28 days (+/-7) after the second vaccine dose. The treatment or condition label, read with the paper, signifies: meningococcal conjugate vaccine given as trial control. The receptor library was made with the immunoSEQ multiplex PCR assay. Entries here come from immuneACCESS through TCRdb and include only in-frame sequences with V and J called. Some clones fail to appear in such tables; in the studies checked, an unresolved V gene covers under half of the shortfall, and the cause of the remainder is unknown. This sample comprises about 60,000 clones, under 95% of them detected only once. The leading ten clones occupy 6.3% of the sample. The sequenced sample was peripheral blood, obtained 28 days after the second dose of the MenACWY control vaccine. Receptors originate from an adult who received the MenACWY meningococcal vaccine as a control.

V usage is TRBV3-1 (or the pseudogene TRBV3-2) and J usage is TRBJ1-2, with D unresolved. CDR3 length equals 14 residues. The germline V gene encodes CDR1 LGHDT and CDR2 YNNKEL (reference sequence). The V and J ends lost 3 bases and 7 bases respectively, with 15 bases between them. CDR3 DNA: TGTGCCAGCAGCCAGGCCGGGTCGGACCTTGGCTACACCTTC. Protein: CASSQAGSDLGYTF.

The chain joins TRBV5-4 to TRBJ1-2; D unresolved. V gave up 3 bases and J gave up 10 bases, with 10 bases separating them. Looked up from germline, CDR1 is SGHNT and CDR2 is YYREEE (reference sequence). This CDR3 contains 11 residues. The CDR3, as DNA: TGTGCCAGCAGCTCCCCCCGGGACTACACCTTC. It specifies CASSSPRDYTF.